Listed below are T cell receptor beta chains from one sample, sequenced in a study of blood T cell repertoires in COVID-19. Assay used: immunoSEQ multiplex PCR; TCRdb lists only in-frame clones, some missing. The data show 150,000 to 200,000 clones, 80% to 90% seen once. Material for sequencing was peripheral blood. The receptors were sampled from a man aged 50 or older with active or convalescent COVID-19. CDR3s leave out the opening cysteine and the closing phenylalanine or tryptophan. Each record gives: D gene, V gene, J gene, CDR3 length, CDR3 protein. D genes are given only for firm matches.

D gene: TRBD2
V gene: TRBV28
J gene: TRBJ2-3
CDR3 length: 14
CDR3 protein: ASGSLSGATTDTQY

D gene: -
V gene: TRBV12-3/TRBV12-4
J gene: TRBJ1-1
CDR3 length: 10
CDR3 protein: ASILGMSEAF

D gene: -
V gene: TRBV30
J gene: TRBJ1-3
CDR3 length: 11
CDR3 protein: AWAGGSGNTIY

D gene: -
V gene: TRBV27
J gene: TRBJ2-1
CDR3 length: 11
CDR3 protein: ASSYPRGSEQF

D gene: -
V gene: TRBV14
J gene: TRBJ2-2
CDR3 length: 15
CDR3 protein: ASSLLVGGANTGELF

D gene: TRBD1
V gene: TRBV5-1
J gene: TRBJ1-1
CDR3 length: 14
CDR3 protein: ASSLRTGGMNTEAF

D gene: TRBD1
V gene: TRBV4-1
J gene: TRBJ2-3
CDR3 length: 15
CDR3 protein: ASSQLIGQGGRDTQY

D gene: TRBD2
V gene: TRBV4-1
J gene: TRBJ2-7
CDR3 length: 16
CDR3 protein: ASSQETSGRVVAYEQY

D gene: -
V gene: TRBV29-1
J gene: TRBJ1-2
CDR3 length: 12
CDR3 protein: SVEDLRQNYGYT

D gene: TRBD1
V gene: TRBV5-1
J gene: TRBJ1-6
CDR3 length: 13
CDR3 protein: ASSRGTGDHSPLH

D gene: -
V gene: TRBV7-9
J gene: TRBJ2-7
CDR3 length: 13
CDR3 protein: ASSFGSQTGYEQY

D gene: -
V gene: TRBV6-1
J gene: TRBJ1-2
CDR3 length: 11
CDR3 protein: ASSEQGNGGYT

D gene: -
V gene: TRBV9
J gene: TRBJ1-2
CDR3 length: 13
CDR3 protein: ASSAGQGMGYGYT

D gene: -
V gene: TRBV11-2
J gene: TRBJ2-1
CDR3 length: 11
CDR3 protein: ASGQGGYNEQF

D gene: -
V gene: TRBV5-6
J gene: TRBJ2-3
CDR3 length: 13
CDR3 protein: ASSFPGRGTDTQY

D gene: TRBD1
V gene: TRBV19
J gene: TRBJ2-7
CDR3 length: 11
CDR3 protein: ASRRTGIYEQY

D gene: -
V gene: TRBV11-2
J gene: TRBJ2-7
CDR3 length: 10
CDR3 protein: ASSLEGDEQY

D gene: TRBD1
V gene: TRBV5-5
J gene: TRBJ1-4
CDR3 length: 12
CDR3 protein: ASSQGAHGEKLF

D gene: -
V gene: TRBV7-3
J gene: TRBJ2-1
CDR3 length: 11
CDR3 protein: ASSLNSVNEQF

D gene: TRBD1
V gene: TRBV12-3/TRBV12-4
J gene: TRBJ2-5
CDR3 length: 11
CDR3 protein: ASSLGTGETQY

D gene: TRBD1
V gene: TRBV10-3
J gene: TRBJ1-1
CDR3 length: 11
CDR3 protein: AIGTEMNTEAF

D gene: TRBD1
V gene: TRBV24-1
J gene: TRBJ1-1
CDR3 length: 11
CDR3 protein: ATSDSGGTEAF

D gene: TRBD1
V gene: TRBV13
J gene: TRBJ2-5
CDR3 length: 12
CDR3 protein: ASSFGTGWETQY

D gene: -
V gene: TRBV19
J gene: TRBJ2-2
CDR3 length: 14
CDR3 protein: ASTIGGGLSTGELF

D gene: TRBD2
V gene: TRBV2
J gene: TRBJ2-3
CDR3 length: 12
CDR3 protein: AGLKGLVTDTQY

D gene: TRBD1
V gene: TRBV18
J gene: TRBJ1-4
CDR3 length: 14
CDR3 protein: ASSTTLTGQDEKLF

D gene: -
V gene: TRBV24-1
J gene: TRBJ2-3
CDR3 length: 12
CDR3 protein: ATSDRVFPDTQY

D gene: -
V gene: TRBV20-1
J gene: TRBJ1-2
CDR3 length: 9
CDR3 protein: SAGGNYGYT

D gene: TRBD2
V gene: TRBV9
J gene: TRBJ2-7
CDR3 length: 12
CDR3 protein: ASSATSGSYEQY

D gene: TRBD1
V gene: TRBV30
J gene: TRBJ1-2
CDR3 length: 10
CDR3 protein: AGTGGHYGYT

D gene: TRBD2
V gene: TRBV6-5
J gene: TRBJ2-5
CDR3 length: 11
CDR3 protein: ASKTGLAGTQY

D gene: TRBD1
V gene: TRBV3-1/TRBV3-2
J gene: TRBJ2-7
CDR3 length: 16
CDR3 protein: ASSQDSQGATYSYEQY

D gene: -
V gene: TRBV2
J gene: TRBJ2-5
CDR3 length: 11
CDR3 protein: ASSIQGGETQY

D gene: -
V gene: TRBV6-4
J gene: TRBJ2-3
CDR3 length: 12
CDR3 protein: ASKEGRGTDTQY

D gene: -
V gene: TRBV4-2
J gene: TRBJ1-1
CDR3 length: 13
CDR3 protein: ASSQEVTGLAEAF